Below, 31 T cell receptor beta chains from the same sample are listed, as sequenced in a study of control samples from healthy donors and cancer patients. Data came from immunoSEQ multiplex PCR; TCRdb stores just in-frame clones and leaves some out. The table records over 110,000 clones, approximately 90% of them present only once. The sequenced sample consisted of blood. The receptors come from a woman aged 25 to 45 in good health.

The CDR3 sequence is CASSLGGNTEAFF. The CDR3 nucleotides are TGTGCCAGCAGCTTGGGGGGAAACACTGAAGCTTTCTTT. The chain employs TRBV5-4 and TRBJ1-1, with no clear D. Looked up from germline, CDR1 is SGHNT and CDR2 is YYREEE (reference sequence). There are 13 residues in the CDR3. The V gene lost 0 bases and the J gene lost 2 bases, with 5 bases spanning the gap.

CDR3: CASSLTLSSEQYF. CDR3 sequence (DNA): TGTGCCAGCAGTTTAACTCTCAGTAGCGAGCAGTACTTC. The chain uses TRBV12-3 or TRBV12-4 and TRBJ2-7; D not resolved. The CDR3 contains 13 residues. Trimming pared 2 bases from V and 6 bases from J, leaving 11 bases between.

This chain uses TRBV29-1 with TRBJ2-5, with D perhaps matching TRBD1 or TRBD2 (5 bases each). Germline assignment: CDR1 SQVTM and CDR2 ANQGSEA. This CDR3 is 13 amino acids long. The V gene lost 5 bases and the J gene lost 5 bases, with 15 bases spanning the gap. The CDR3 region has the DNA TGCAGCGTTATAGACAACGAGGGGGAGACCCAGTACTTC. Translated: CSVIDNEGETQYF.

The chain has TRBV5-5 and TRBJ1-6; TRBD1 agrees at 10 bases. The CDR3 contains 16 residues. Per germline, CDR1 SGHKS and CDR2 YYEKEE (reference sequence). The ends lost 4 bases at V and 10 bases at J; junction bases unmatched: 11. The CDR3 spells CASSLPGQGLKSPLHF. The CDR3 region has the DNA TGTGCCAGCAGCCTTCCGGGACAGGGGCTAAAGTCACCCCTCCACTTT.

The chain has TRBV18 and TRBJ2-1; a weak D match, TRBD1 (6 bases). Trimming shortened V by 4 bases and J by 9 bases, and 16 bases separated the two germline ends. Per germline, CDR1 KGHSH and CDR2 LQKENI. The CDR3 length is 14 residues. The CDR3 DNA follows: TGTGCCAGCTCACTGTCACAGGGAGAGTCTGAGCAGTTCTTC. Translating it yields CASSLSQGESEQFF.

The J gene is TRBJ2-1, the V gene TRBV24-1; 16 bases are a match to TRBD2. CDR3 size: 19 residues. With V trimmed by 2 bases and J by 4 bases, 7 bases remained unmatched. Germline V lookup: CDR1 KGHDR, CDR2 SFDVKD. CDR3 region: CATSDSGTSGRAEYNEQFF. The CDR3 DNA follows: TGTGCCACCAGTGATTCCGGGACTAGCGGGAGGGCCGAGTACAATGAGCAGTTCTTC.

The chain links TRBV2 to TRBJ1-2, with D possibly being TRBD1 (5 bases). The CDR3 covers 15 residues. In germline, CDR1 is SNHLY, CDR2 FYNNEI. V lost 4 bases, J lost 2 bases, and 14 bases lay in between. The CDR3 DNA is TGTGCCAGCAGTGCATCAGGGTTTTCGAACTATGGCTACACCTTC. Protein product: CASSASGFSNYGYTF.

This clone is a singleton in its sample. The chain has TRBV24-1 and TRBJ2-1; D is unresolved. The CDR3 totals 16 residues. V gave up 2 bases and J gave up 0 bases, with 10 bases separating them. CDR1 and CDR2 from the germline V gene are KGHDR and SFDVKD. This CDR3 reads CATSDSFTSSYNEQFF. In DNA form, the CDR3 reads TGTGCCACCAGTGATTCATTCACGAGCTCCTACAATGAGCAGTTCTTC.

This clone has only one observation. The chain employs TRBV11-1 and TRBJ2-3; TRBD1 matches 7 bases. Germline CDR1 and CDR2: SGHAT and FQDESV (reference sequence). The CDR3 is 16 amino acids. With 1 base clipped from V and 0 bases from J, the junction kept 4 bases outside the gene matches. CDR3 in amino acids: CASSLVGGGSTDTQYF. CDR3 nucleotides: TGTGCCAGCAGCTTAGTAGGGGGCGGGAGCACAGATACGCAGTATTTT.

This sequence joins TRBV2 and TRBJ1-3; tentative D call: TRBD1 (5 bases). V was trimmed by 5 bases and J by 0 bases, leaving 11 bases between them. The CDR3 is 15 residues long. The V gene's germline CDR1 is SNHLY and CDR2 FYNNEI. The CDR3 loop reads CASSRDGSSGNTIYF. In DNA, the CDR3 is TGTGCCAGCAGTCGGGACGGGAGCTCTGGAAACACCATATATTTT.

This chain links TRBV5-1 with TRBJ1-1, with D tentatively TRBD1 (5 bases). Germline loops: CDR1 SGHRS, CDR2 YFSETQ. CDR3 size: 14 residues. Trimming left V 1 base short and J 3 bases short, with 10 bases between. CDR3 loop: CASSLRDSDTEAFF. DNA for the CDR3: TGCGCCAGCAGCTTGCGTGACAGTGACACTGAAGCTTTCTTT.

J is TRBJ2-7 and V is TRBV5-1, with 10 bases aligning to TRBD1. The germline gives CDR1 SGHRS, CDR2 YFSETQ. The CDR3 loop spans 15 amino acids. J lost 2 bases, V lost 3 bases, and 5 bases had no gene match. This chain's CDR3 is CASSYGQGGAYEQYF. The CDR3 DNA reads as TGCGCCAGCAGCTACGGACAGGGGGGAGCCTACGAGCAGTACTTC. The whole variable domain, remainder taken from reference TRBV5-1 and TRBJ2-7, is KAGVTQTPRYLIKTRGQQVTLSCSPISGHRSVSWYQQTPGQGLQFLFEYFSETQRNKGNFPGRFSGRQFSNSRSEMNVSTLELGDSALYLCASSYGQGGAYEQYFGPGTRLTVT.

CDR3 in amino acids: CASSRPGQKNIQYF. As DNA, the CDR3 is TGTGCCAGCAGTCGTCCGGGACAAAAAAACATTCAGTACTTC. The chain recombines TRBV6-5 with TRBJ2-4; D is perhaps TRBD1 (6 bases). Trimming took 5 bases from V and 4 from J, leaving 12 bases between them. Germline-derived CDR1 and CDR2 are MNHEY and SVGAGI. The CDR3 has 14 amino acids.

V usage is TRBV23-1 and J usage is TRBJ1-5; D is unclear. TRBV23-1 is an open reading frame, and its role is uncertain. The CDR3 has 15 amino acids. Trimming took off 6 bases at V and 4 bases at J, with 16 bases between the two ends. CDR3 residues: CASSLRTKRNQPQHF. CDR3 sequence (DNA): TGCGCCAGCAGCCTTAGGACCAAGCGGAATCAGCCCCAGCATTTT.

The chain has TRBV6-4 and TRBJ1-1; the D gene is possibly TRBD1 (5 bases). The germline gives CDR1 MRHNA, CDR2 SNTAGT. The CDR3 consists of 13 residues. The V end was cut by 5 bases, the J end by 1 base, with 8 bases between. CDR3: CASSLGQNTEAFF. CDR3 coding DNA: TGTGCCAGCAGTCTCGGACAGAACACTGAAGCTTTCTTT.

The chain couples TRBV28 to TRBJ1-5; 8 bases map to TRBD1. The germline V gene encodes CDR1 MDHEN and CDR2 SYDVKM. This CDR3 has 16 amino acids. V dropped 4 bases and J dropped 0; count of bases not matched to a gene: 5. The CDR3 spells CASSSYRGDSNQPQHF. CDR3 sequence (DNA): TGTGCCAGCAGTTCCTACAGGGGGGATAGCAATCAGCCCCAGCATTTT. The full variable domain, rest sourced from reference TRBV28 and TRBJ1-5, is DVKVTQSSRYLVKRTGEKVFLECVQDMDHENMFWYRQDPGLGLRLIYFSYDVKMKEKGDIPEGYSVSREKKERFSLILESASTNQTSMYLCASSSYRGDSNQPQHFGDGTRLSIL.

This sequence joins TRBV3-1 (or the pseudogene TRBV3-2) and TRBJ2-1; D is unclear. V was clipped by 4 bases and J by 0 bases, with 13 bases between them. The germline V gene has CDR1 LGHDT and CDR2 YNNKEL (reference sequence). The CDR3 loop spans 16 amino acids. The DNA for the CDR3 is TGTGCCAGCAGCCCCCAGGCGATAAGCTCCTACAATGAGCAGTTCTTC. Encoded protein: CASSPQAISSYNEQFF.

V gene TRBV28 combines with J gene TRBJ1-1; TRBD1 is a possible D gene (5 bases). V lost 6 bases, J lost 13 bases, and 18 bases lay in between. CDR3 size: 12 residues. CDR1 and CDR2 from the germline V gene are MDHEN and SYDVKM. CDR3 amino acids: CASSLVGTPSFF. The CDR3 nucleotides read TGTGCCAGCAGCCTTGTAGGGACTCCAAGTTTCTTT.

The V call is TRBV9, the J call TRBJ1-2; 8 bases align to TRBD1. Trimming cost V 1 base and J 7 bases; bases outside gene matches: 3. The CDR3 sequence is 13 residues long. The germline V gene encodes CDR1 SGDLS and CDR2 YYNGEE. As DNA, the CDR3 is TGTGCCAGCAGCGTAACAGGGGGTTTTGGCTACACCTTC. As protein: CASSVTGGFGYTF.

The V gene is TRBV7-3, the J gene TRBJ2-4, with 7 bases lining up with TRBD2. V lost 5 bases to trimming and J lost 8 bases; unmatched junction nucleotides: 12. The CDR3 runs 15 residues. Germline lookup yields CDR1 SGHTA and CDR2 FQGTGA. CDR3 DNA sequence: TGTGCCAGCAGCCCCAGAGGGCAGGGAGGGTACATTCAGTACTTC. It codes for CASSPRGQGGYIQYF.

The rearrangement links TRBV29-1 to TRBJ1-1; 8 bases agree with TRBD1. The CDR3 runs 18 residues. V gave up 5 bases and J gave up 0 bases; unmatched junction bases: 17. Germline assignment: CDR1 SQVTM and CDR2 ANQGSEA. The CDR3 sequence: CSVRHPETGASLNTEAFF. CDR3 coding DNA: TGCAGCGTTCGGCATCCCGAGACAGGGGCTTCCCTGAACACTGAAGCTTTCTTT.

A few counts support this clone. The chain recombines TRBV7-9 with TRBJ2-7, with 10 bases lining up with TRBD2. CDR3 length: 19 residues. Germline trimming cut 1 base from V and 2 bases from J; bases unmatched to any gene: 14. Germline loops: CDR1 SEHNR, CDR2 FQNEAQ (reference sequence). CDR3 coding DNA: TGTGCCAGCAGCTTAGGAAATGGGCTAGCGGGAGTATCTACCTACGAGCAGTACTTC. The encoded protein is CASSLGNGLAGVSTYEQYF.

The rearrangement joins TRBV12-3 or TRBV12-4 to TRBJ2-7, with unresolved D. The CDR3 contains 13 residues. The V gene lost 5 bases and the J gene lost 3 bases, with 11 bases spanning the gap. The CDR3 spells CASSLQRNYEQYF. In DNA, the CDR3 is TGTGCCAGCAGTCTACAACGGAACTACGAGCAGTACTTC.

Turning to this clone: This sample also contains other DNA sequences that code for the same CDR3. The rearrangement links TRBV28 to TRBJ2-1; D ambiguous. From germline, CDR1 is MDHEN and CDR2 SYDVKM. Trimming removed 6 bases from V and 4 bases from J, with 7 bases in between. This CDR3 comprises 12 residues. CDR3 DNA: TGTGCCAGCAGCCTCGAATACAATGAGCAGTTCTTC. Protein sequence: CASSLEYNEQFF.

The rearrangement joins TRBV6-1 to TRBJ2-5, with 13 positions matching TRBD2. From germline, CDR1 is MNHNS and CDR2 SASEGT. This CDR3 is 20 amino acids long. The J segment lost 2 bases and the V segment lost 2 bases, leaving 14 bases of the junction unmatched. The CDR3 protein is CASSEFPPPRTSGGQETQYF. Here the CDR3 DNA reads TGTGCCAGCAGTGAATTCCCCCCGCCTCGGACTAGCGGGGGACAAGAGACCCAGTACTTC.

The rearrangement joins TRBV3-1 (or the pseudogene TRBV3-2) to TRBJ1-3; 9 bases align to TRBD1. Per germline, CDR1 LGHDT and CDR2 YNNKEL (reference sequence). V was clipped by 4 bases and J by 7 bases; unmatched bases: 5. The CDR3 has 14 residues. The CDR3 DNA follows: TGTGCCAGCAGCCCAGGACAGGGGACGAACACCATATATTTT. Protein: CASSPGQGTNTIYF.

The chain is built from TRBV9 and TRBJ2-1; D remains ambiguous. The germline V gene has CDR1 SGDLS and CDR2 YYNGEE. V lost 2 bases and J 9 bases, leaving 6 bases between the germline ends. The CDR3 consists of 11 residues. CDR3 region: CASSVHSEQFF. The DNA of the CDR3 is TGTGCCAGCAGCGTCCATAGTGAGCAGTTCTTC. Full variable domain (remainder filled in from reference TRBV9 and TRBJ2-1): DSGVTQTPKHLITATGQRVTLRCSPRSGDLSVYWYQQSLDQGLQFLIQYYNGEERAKGNILERFSAQQFPDLHSELNLSSLELGDSALYFCASSVHSEQFFGPGTRLTVL.

The CDR3: CASSRPTGGNQPQHF. CDR3 nucleotide sequence: TGTGCCAGTAGTAGACCGACAGGGGGCAATCAGCCCCAGCATTTT. The rearrangement links TRBV19 to TRBJ1-5; 8 positions agree with TRBD1. The CDR3 contains 15 residues. Per the germline V gene, CDR1 is LNHDA and CDR2 is SQIVND (reference sequence). The ends lost 4 bases at V and 2 bases at J; junction bases unmatched: 4.

The V call is TRBV18, the J call TRBJ1-2; D gene ambiguous. From germline, CDR1 is KGHSH and CDR2 LQKENI. This CDR3 is built from 12 residues. The ends were cut back, 3 bases at V and 8 bases at J, with 10 bases in the middle. The CDR3 DNA sequence: TGTGCCAGCTCACCGAATCTGTCCGGCTACACCTTC. This translates into CASSPNLSGYTF.

This clone came up a few times. The chain is built from TRBV23-1 and TRBJ2-7, with a possible D match to TRBD1 (6 bases). TRBV23-1 belongs to the ORF category, with a function that is uncertain. The CDR3 consists of 12 residues. The CDR3 here is CGVGQFRFEQYF. The CDR3 coding sequence is TGCGGTGTAGGACAGTTCCGATTCGAGCAGTACTTC.

CDR3 in DNA: TGCGCCAGCAGTCAGCACAATGAGCAGTTCTTC. It specifies CASSQHNEQFF. The chain employs TRBV5-1 and TRBJ2-1; unclear D gene. V was clipped by 5 bases and J by 5 bases, with 5 bases between them. Germline assignment: CDR1 SGHRS and CDR2 YFSETQ. The CDR3 is 11 residues long.